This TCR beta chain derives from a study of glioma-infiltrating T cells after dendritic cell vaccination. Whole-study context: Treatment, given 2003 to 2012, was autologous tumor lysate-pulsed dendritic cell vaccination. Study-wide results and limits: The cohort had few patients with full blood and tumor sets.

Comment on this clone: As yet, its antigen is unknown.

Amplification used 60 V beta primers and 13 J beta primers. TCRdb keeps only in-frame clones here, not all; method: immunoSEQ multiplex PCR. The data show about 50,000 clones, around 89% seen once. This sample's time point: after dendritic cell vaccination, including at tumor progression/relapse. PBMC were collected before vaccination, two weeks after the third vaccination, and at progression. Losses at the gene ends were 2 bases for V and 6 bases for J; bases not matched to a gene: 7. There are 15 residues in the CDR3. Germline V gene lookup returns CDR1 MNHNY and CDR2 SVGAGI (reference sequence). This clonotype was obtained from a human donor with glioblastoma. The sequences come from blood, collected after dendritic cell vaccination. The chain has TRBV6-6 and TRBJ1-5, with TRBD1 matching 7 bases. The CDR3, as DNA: TGTGCCAGCAGTTACCCGACAGGGAAATTTCAGCCCCAGCATTTT. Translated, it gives CASSYPTGKFQPQHF.